Each of the 13 T cell receptor beta chains below was sequenced from the same sample in a study of T cells in localized non-small cell lung cancer. Measured with immunoSEQ multiplex PCR; TCRdb has only the in-frame clones, and not every one. The table records approximately 30,000 clones, approximately 85% of them present only once. The sample here was peripheral blood mononuclear cells, taken before any cancer treatment. Receptors originate from a woman aged 40-69 years with stage III lung adenocarcinoma.

The chain employs TRBV5-4 and TRBJ1-1, with D uncertain. V gave up 0 bases and J gave up 4 bases, with 10 bases separating them. This CDR3 has 14 amino acids. Per germline, CDR1 SGHNT and CDR2 YYREEE (reference sequence). CDR3 amino acids: CASSLVRRPTEAFF. The DNA of the CDR3 is TGTGCCAGCAGCTTGGTGCGCAGGCCCACTGAAGCTTTCTTT.

This rearrangement joins TRBV5-4 to TRBJ1-3; D uncertain. With 4 bases removed from V and 4 bases from J, the gap between germline ends came to 15 bases. Germline V lookup: CDR1 SGHNT, CDR2 YYREEE (reference sequence). The CDR3 has 15 residues. The chain's CDR3 is CASSASRGAGNTIYF. The CDR3 coding sequence is TGTGCCAGCAGCGCTTCACGGGGTGCCGGAAACACCATATATTTT.

The J gene is TRBJ2-3, the V gene TRBV6-1; 8 positions agree with TRBD1. Losses at the gene ends were 7 bases for V and 4 bases for J; bases not matched to a gene: 7. Germline CDR1 and CDR2: MNHNS and SASEGT. The CDR3 loop spans 14 amino acids. CDR3 nucleotides: TGTGCCAGCACCCCGACAGGGGAGTCAGATACGCAGTATTTT. Translating it yields CASTPTGESDTQYF.

This clone was detected once. The rearrangement uses TRBV20-1 and TRBJ2-7, with D unclear. The CDR3 has 11 residues. Trimming left V 3 bases short and J 5 bases short, with 8 bases between. Germline V lookup: CDR1 DFQATT, CDR2 SNEGSKA (reference sequence). The CDR3 loop is CSASPRDEQYF. The CDR3 DNA sequence: TGCAGTGCTAGCCCTAGAGACGAGCAGTACTTC.

The rearrangement links TRBV6-1 to TRBJ1-1; tentative D call: TRBD1 (5 bases). V was pared by 6 bases and J by 4 bases, with 15 bases between. Germline V gene data show CDR1 as MNHNS and CDR2 as SASEGT. This CDR3 has 14 residues. CDR3 coding DNA: TGTGCCAGCAGGGGGGGACGGCAAGTCACTGAAGCTTTCTTT. Translation gives CASRGGRQVTEAFF.

This clone was seen a handful of times. V is TRBV7-8 and J is TRBJ2-6; unclear D gene. Deletions cut 5 bases from V and 3 bases from J, with 14 bases between. The CDR3 consists of 16 residues. The germline CDR1 and CDR2 sequences are SGHVS and FQNEAQ. The CDR3, as DNA: TGTGCCAGCAGCCGACGGAACTTAGATGGGGCCAACGTCCTGACTTTC. As protein: CASSRRNLDGANVLTF.

The chain employs TRBV6-6 and TRBJ2-5; 11 bases match TRBD2. The CDR3 has 14 residues. V shed 5 bases, J shed 4 bases, and the junction held 3 bases outside the gene matches. The germline gives CDR1 MNHNY, CDR2 SVGAGI (reference sequence). CDR3 sequence: CASSRTSGSETQYF. The CDR3 nucleotides read TGTGCCAGCAGTCGGACTAGCGGGTCAGAGACCCAGTACTTC.

J is TRBJ2-7 and V is TRBV2; unclear D gene. With 2 bases removed from V and 2 bases from J, the gap between germline ends came to 1 base. Germline V gene sequence: CDR1 SNHLY, CDR2 FYNNEI. CDR3 length equals 11 residues. The CDR3, as DNA: TGTGCCAGCAGTGAAACCTACGAGCAGTACTTC. It codes for CASSETYEQYF.

V usage is TRBV7-9 and J usage is TRBJ2-1; the match to TRBD2 covers 11 bases. CDR1 and CDR2 (germline): SEHNR, FQNEAQ (reference sequence). The CDR3 is 18 amino acids. With 1 base clipped from V and 3 bases from J, the junction kept 8 bases outside the gene matches. In DNA form, the CDR3 reads TGTGCCAGCAGCTTAGTACTGGGGACTAGCGGCTTCTACAATGAGCAGTTCTTC. It is translated as CASSLVLGTSGFYNEQFF.

The J gene is TRBJ2-2, the V gene TRBV7-9; possibly TRBD2 for D (5 bases). The CDR3 has 15 amino acids. The germline CDR1 and CDR2 sequences are SEHNR and FQNEAQ (reference sequence). V gave up 0 bases and J gave up 0 bases, with 5 bases separating them. CDR3 coding DNA: TGTGCCAGCAGCTTAGCCGGGGCGAACACCGGGGAGCTGTTTTTT. Translating it yields CASSLAGANTGELFF.

The gene calls are TRBV29-1 and TRBJ2-3; D gene uncertain. CDR1 and CDR2 (germline): SQVTM, ANQGSEA. CDR3 length equals 12 residues. Between the trimmed V and J ends, which lost 5 bases and 6 bases, there was a span of 12 bases. CDR3 nucleotide sequence: TGCAGCGTTCGGGCAGTAGGCGATACGCAGTATTTT. It yields the protein CSVRAVGDTQYF.

This clone has more than one count but fewer than ten. This sequence joins TRBV20-1 and TRBJ1-1; D is unresolved. Looked up from germline, CDR1 is DFQATT and CDR2 is SNEGSKA (reference sequence). The CDR3 has 11 amino acids. Trimming pared 1 base from V and 2 bases from J, leaving 2 bases between. The CDR3 spells CSARANTEAFF. For the CDR3, the DNA is TGCAGTGCTAGAGCAAACACTGAAGCTTTCTTT.

This chain joins TRBV28 and TRBJ1-4; D gene uncertain. CDR1 and CDR2 (germline): MDHEN, SYDVKM. The CDR3 spans 13 residues. V was clipped by 5 bases and J by 8 bases, with 12 bases between them. The CDR3 DNA is TGTGCCAGCAGTGCCTCGAGAGGCGAAAAACTGTTTTTT. It encodes CASSASRGEKLFF. Looking up the rest from reference TRBV28 and TRBJ1-4 gives the full variable domain: DVKVTQSSRYLVKRTGEKVFLECVQDMDHENMFWYRQDPGLGLRLIYFSYDVKMKEKGDIPEGYSVSREKKERFSLILESASTNQTSMYLCASSASRGEKLFFGSGTQLSVL.